The rows below give T cell receptor beta chains drawn from one sample of a study of blood T cell repertoires in COVID-19. TCRdb's copy holds only in-frame clones and misses some; the assay was immunoSEQ multiplex PCR. This sample yields a few hundred thousand clones, of which about 70% are seen a single time; 2.5% to 4% belongs to the top ten. Sequenced: peripheral blood. The receptors stem from a woman of 80 years or more with acute or convalescent COVID-19. CDR3s include the opening cysteine and the closing phenylalanine or tryptophan. The order of the fields is V gene, J gene, clone size, D gene, CDR3 DNA, CDR3 protein. The D gene is left open where the match is weak. Some rows have no size entry. The others give once, few or many, or a class for an expanded clone.

TRBV15,TRBJ1-2,once,TRBD1,TGTGCCACCAGCAGGGCTGGACAGGGCTATGGCTACACCTTC,CATSRAGQGYGYTF
TRBV5-5,TRBJ1-5,few,TRBD1,TGTGCCAGCAGCTTAGGGACAGGGGGCGGTATGGGCAATCAGCCCCAGCATTTT,CASSLGTGGGMGNQPQHF
TRBV11-2,TRBJ1-1,.,.,TGTGCCAGCAGCTTAGCGGGAATTAACGGATTGGAAGCTTTCTTT,CASSLAGINGLEAFF
TRBV7-3,TRBJ1-1,.,TRBD1,TGTGCCAGCAGCCCGGACAGGGTGGGCGCAGCTTTCTTT,CASSPDRVGAAFF
TRBV11-3,TRBJ2-3,.,.,TGTGCCAGCAGCCCCGGGAAGTGGGGGGGGGCCACAGATACGCAGTATTTT,CASSPGKWGGATDTQYF
TRBV2,TRBJ1-5,.,.,TGTGCCAGCAGTGGCGACAGGTATAGCAATCAGCCCCAGCATTTT,CASSGDRYSNQPQHF
TRBV2,TRBJ2-5,.,.,TGTGCCAGCAAGGTGGAGGCCCCGGTCCAAGAGACCCAGTACTTC,CASKVEAPVQETQYF
TRBV3-1/TRBV3-2,TRBJ1-3,.,.,TGTGCCAGCAGCCAAGGCGTGGGAGTGATCGGAAACACCATATATTTT,CASSQGVGVIGNTIYF
TRBV27,TRBJ1-2,.,TRBD1,TGTGCCAGCAGGGAACAGGGGTCGGGGCATGGCTACACCTTC,CASREQGSGHGYTF
TRBV13,TRBJ2-7,.,.,TGTGCCAGCAGCTCAGGCGGGGACACACTCCTGGGCGAGCAGTACTTC,CASSSGGDTLLGEQYF
TRBV4-1,TRBJ1-2,.,TRBD1,TGCGCCAGCAGCTCGACCGGGACAGGGGGTGGTTTCCACTATGGCTACACCTTC,CASSSTGTGGGFHYGYTF
TRBV5-1,TRBJ1-1,.,TRBD1,TGCGCCAGCAGCTGGGGGACAGGGCTAACTTTCTTT,CASSWGTGLTFF
TRBV5-4,TRBJ2-5,.,TRBD1,TGTGCCAGCAGCACAGGACAGGGCCAAGAGACCCAGTACTTC,CASSTGQGQETQYF
TRBV19,TRBJ2-5,.,TRBD2,TGTGCCAGTAGCACCCTTAGCGGGAGCGGGGCGACCCAGTACTTC,CASSTLSGSGATQYF
TRBV7-2,TRBJ2-5,.,.,TGTGCCAGCAGCCTTTTAGGGACTTCTCAACCCTATGGGACCCAGTACTTC,CASSLLGTSQPYGTQYF
TRBV5-1,TRBJ1-4,.,TRBD1,TGCGCCAGCAGCCCACAGGGGCAGAACGAAAAACTGTTTTTT,CASSPQGQNEKLFF
TRBV18,TRBJ2-7,.,.,TGTGCCAGCTCACTAGCGCCGGACAGAACGCCCTACGAGCAGTACTTC,CASSLAPDRTPYEQYF
TRBV7-9,TRBJ1-5,.,.,TGTGCCAGCAGCTTAGTAGGGGCGCATAGCAATCAGCCCCAGCATTTT,CASSLVGAHSNQPQHF
TRBV7-9,TRBJ1-2,.,TRBD1,TGTGCCAGCAGTCGGGACAGGGGGCGGTCTGGCTACACCTTC,CASSRDRGRSGYTF
TRBV5-1,TRBJ1-6,few,.,TGCGCCAGCAGCTTGGAAGGGTCGGGAAGTTCACCCCTCCACTTT,CASSLEGSGSSPLHF
TRBV6-1,TRBJ1-4,few,.,TGTGCCAGCAGTGAACGACCAAGGACAGCAACTAATGAAAAACTGTTTTTT,CASSERPRTATNEKLFF
TRBV27,TRBJ1-1,.,.,TGTGCCAGCAGTTTGACACGGGGTAGAATATTGGCTTTCTTT,CASSLTRGRILAFF
TRBV12-3/TRBV12-4,TRBJ2-1,.,TRBD1,TGTGCCAGCAGTTTTCTCAGGGGGCATGAGCAGTTCTTC,CASSFLRGHEQFF
TRBV5-6,TRBJ1-6,.,.,TGTGCCAGCAGCTTGACTCAGGGGAATTCACCCCTCCACTTT,CASSLTQGNSPLHF
TRBV7-3,TRBJ2-7,.,.,TGTGCCAGCAGCCCCCAAAGCTCCCGGGGGGAGCAGTACTTC,CASSPQSSRGEQYF
TRBV29-1,TRBJ2-2,.,TRBD2,TGCAGCGTTGACAAGGCGGGAGCCCATAGCGGGGAGCTGTTTTTT,CSVDKAGAHSGELFF
TRBV7-9,TRBJ2-3,.,TRBD2,TGTGCCAGCAGCTCGGGACTAGCGGGGGGGCTCTCGGATACGCAGTATTTT,CASSSGLAGGLSDTQYF
TRBV12-3/TRBV12-4,TRBJ2-1,.,.,TGTGCCACGAGAAACTCCTACAATGAGCAGTTCTTC,CATRNSYNEQFF
TRBV7-9,TRBJ2-6,.,.,TGTGCCAGCAGCTCACAAATGACTGGGGCCAACGTCCTGACTTTC,CASSSQMTGANVLTF
TRBV28,TRBJ1-2,.,TRBD1,TGTGCCAGCAGTTTAATCAGGACAGGGGGTCAATATGGCTACACCTTC,CASSLIRTGGQYGYTF
TRBV7-2,TRBJ2-3,.,TRBD2,TGTGCCAGCAGCCACCGGGGGGGCCTCGGAGATACGCAGTATTTT,CASSHRGGLGDTQYF
TRBV7-8,TRBJ1-2,.,TRBD1,TGTGCCAGCAGCTTACCCATTACAGGGGGTGGTGGCTACACCTTC,CASSLPITGGGGYTF
TRBV5-4,TRBJ1-4,.,TRBD1,TGTGCCAGCAGCTCGAACGTTGACAGGGGGGAAAAACTGTTTTTT,CASSSNVDRGEKLFF
TRBV5-1,TRBJ2-5,.,.,TGCGCCAGCAGCTTGTCTCTTGGCAACCAAGAGACCCAGTACTTC,CASSLSLGNQETQYF
TRBV7-2,TRBJ2-7,.,.,TGTGCCAGCAGCCAACAGGGATACGAGCAGTACTTC,CASSQQGYEQYF
TRBV15,TRBJ2-2,.,TRBD2,TGTGCCACCAGCAGAGACCTGACTAGCGGGATTACCGGGGAGCTGTTTTTT,CATSRDLTSGITGELFF
TRBV4-1,TRBJ1-4,.,TRBD1,TGCGCCAGCAGCCACGGACAGGGTAATGAAAAACTGTTTTTT,CASSHGQGNEKLFF
TRBV5-4,TRBJ1-3,.,.,TGTGCCAGCAGCTTGGGCTCGGGGAGCTTGGGAGGAAACACCATATATTTT,CASSLGSGSLGGNTIYF
TRBV19,TRBJ1-1,.,TRBD1,TGTGCCAGTAGTGGGTCCCGGGACAGGGCCCGAGGACCTGAAGCTTTCTTT,CASSGSRDRARGPEAFF
TRBV6-5,TRBJ1-1,.,TRBD1,TGTGCCAGCAGTTCCGACAGGGGTGGGACTGAAGCTTTCTTT,CASSSDRGGTEAFF
TRBV27,TRBJ2-1,.,TRBD2,TGTGCCAGCAGTCAGCCGGGGGGGTCCTACAATGAGCAGTTCTTC,CASSQPGGSYNEQFF
TRBV6-6,TRBJ1-2,once,.,TGTGCCAGCAGTGTTCAGGAAGTCTATGGCTACACCTTC,CASSVQEVYGYTF
TRBV10-3,TRBJ1-1,once,.,TGTGCCATCAGTGAGGGCAGGGCGAACACTGAAGCTTTCTTT,CAISEGRANTEAFF
TRBV4-1,TRBJ1-6,many,TRBD1,TGCGCCAGCAGCCGCGAGACCGGGACAGGGACGAATTCACCCCTCCACTTT,CASSRETGTGTNSPLHF
TRBV19,TRBJ1-5,few,TRBD1,TGTGCCAGCGATCGGGACAGCTATAGCAATCAGCCCCAGCATTTT,CASDRDSYSNQPQHF
TRBV19,TRBJ2-7,once,TRBD1,TGTGCCAGTAGTTACTCCGGGACAGCCTACGAGCAGTACTTC,CASSYSGTAYEQYF